This is a list of T cell receptor beta chains from one sample in a study of OX40 agonist ivuxolimab in advanced cancers. Method: immunoSEQ multiplex PCR; TCRdb's copy keeps in-frame clones and lacks some. The data show some 97,000 clones, with 75% to 90% seen just once and around 0.16% held by the top ten. Source: CD4+ or CD8+ T cells sorted from blood, taken in a trial of the OX40 agonist ivuxolimab. Receptors originate from an adult with an advanced solid tumor such as melanoma, head and neck, liver or kidney cancer. Each CDR3 is given with its conserved first and last residue. The D gene is left open where the match is weak. Only some rows state a clone size, as once, few, many or a class for expanded clones.

TRBV27	.	.	TRBJ2-7	TGTGCCAGCAGCCGTATCCGGGGGTTTATGAACGAGCAGTACTTC	CASSRIRGFMNEQYF
TRBV19	.	TRBD1	TRBJ2-3	TGTGCCAGCCATCAGGGGGTAAACACAGATACGCAGTATTTT	CASHQGVNTDTQYF
TRBV19	.	.	TRBJ1-6	TGTGCCAGTAAGACGGGACCGGATTCACCCCTCCACTTT	CASKTGPDSPLHF
TRBV11-2	.	.	TRBJ2-5	TGTGCCAGCAGCTTAGCACAGCCCCAAGAGACCCAGTACTTC	CASSLAQPQETQYF
TRBV19	.	TRBD1	TRBJ2-2	TGTGCCAGTAGTACCCGGACAGGGGGGAACACCGGGGAGCTGTTTTTT	CASSTRTGGNTGELFF
TRBV19	once	TRBD1	TRBJ1-5	TGTGCCAGTAGGAAGGAGACAGGGGTGGGTAGCAATCAGCCCCAGCATTTT	CASRKETGVGSNQPQHF
TRBV9	once	.	TRBJ2-2	TGTGCCAGCAGCGTAGACGGGATCACCGGGGAGCTGTTTTTT	CASSVDGITGELFF
TRBV19	.	.	TRBJ2-1	TGTGCCAGTAGTATTATAACGGGCCGGACGTTCTTC	CASSIITGRTFF
TRBV6-1	.	TRBD2	TRBJ2-3	TGTGCCTCGGAGCGGGGGTACACAGATACGCAGTATTTT	CASERGYTDTQYF
TRBV28	.	TRBD1	TRBJ1-2	TGTGCCAGCAGCCCCCCGACAGGGGGCTATGGCTACACCTTC	CASSPPTGGYGYTF
TRBV28	.	.	TRBJ1-1	TGTGCCAGCAGTTTTATGGGCACTGAAGCTTTCTTT	CASSFMGTEAFF
TRBV13	.	TRBD1	TRBJ1-1	TGTGCCAGCAGCTCGCGACCTCCAGGGGGCGAAGTTGAAGCTTTCTTT	CASSSRPPGGEVEAFF
TRBV5-8	.	.	TRBJ1-3	TGTGCCAGCAGCTTTGGAAACACCATATATTTT	CASSFGNTIYF
TRBV5-4	.	.	TRBJ1-2	TGTGCCAGCAGCTTATCTGGGACCCCAAACTATGGCTACACCTTC	CASSLSGTPNYGYTF
TRBV11-2	.	.	TRBJ1-2	TGTGCCAGCAGCTTAACTCCGCTAGCTAACTATGGCTACACCTTC	CASSLTPLANYGYTF
TRBV5-4	.	TRBD1	TRBJ2-6	TGTGCCAGCAGCTTGGAGAGGGGGCATGGGGCCAACGTCCTGACTTTC	CASSLERGHGANVLTF
TRBV19	few	TRBD1	TRBJ1-2	TGTGCCAGTAGTATAGTCGCCACCGGGACAGGGTTTTATGGCTACACCTTC	CASSIVATGTGFYGYTF
TRBV19	.	.	TRBJ2-7	TGTGCCAGTACTGAAGGAGGCAGGCCTACCTACGAGCAGTACTTC	CASTEGGRPTYEQYF